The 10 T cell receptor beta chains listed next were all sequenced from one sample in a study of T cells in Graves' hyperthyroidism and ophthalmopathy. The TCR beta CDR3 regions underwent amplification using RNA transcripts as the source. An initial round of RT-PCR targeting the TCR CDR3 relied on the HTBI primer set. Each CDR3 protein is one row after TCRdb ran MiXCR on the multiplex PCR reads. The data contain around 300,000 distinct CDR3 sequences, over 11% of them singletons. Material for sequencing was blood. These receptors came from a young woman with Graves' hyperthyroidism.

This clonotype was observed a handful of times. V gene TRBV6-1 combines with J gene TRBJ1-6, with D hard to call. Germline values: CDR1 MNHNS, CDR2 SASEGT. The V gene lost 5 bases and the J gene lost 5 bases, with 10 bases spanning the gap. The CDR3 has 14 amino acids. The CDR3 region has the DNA TGTGCCAGCAGTCGAGGAACTAATAATTCACCCCTCCACTTT. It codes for CASSRGTNNSPLHF.

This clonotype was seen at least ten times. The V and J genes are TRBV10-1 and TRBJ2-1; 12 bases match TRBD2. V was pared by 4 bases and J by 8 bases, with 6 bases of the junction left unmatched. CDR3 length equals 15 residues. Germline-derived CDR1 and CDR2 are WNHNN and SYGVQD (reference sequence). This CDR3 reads CASSGTSGIMDEQFF. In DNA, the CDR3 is TGCGCCAGCAGTGGGACTAGCGGGATTATGGATGAGCAGTTCTTC.

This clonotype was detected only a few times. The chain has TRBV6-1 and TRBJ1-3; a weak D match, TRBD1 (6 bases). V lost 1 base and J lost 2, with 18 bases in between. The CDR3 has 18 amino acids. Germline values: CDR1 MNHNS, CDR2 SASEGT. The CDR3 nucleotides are TGTGCCAGCAGTGAAGGAATCATGGACAGAACTACTGGAAACACCATATATTTT. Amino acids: CASSEGIMDRTTGNTIYF.

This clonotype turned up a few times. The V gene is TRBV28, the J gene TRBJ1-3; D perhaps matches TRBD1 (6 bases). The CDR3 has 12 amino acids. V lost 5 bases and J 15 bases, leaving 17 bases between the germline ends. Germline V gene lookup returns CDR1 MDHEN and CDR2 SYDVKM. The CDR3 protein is CASSPNHRVQYF. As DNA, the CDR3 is TGTGCCAGCAGTCCCAACCACAGGGTTCAATATTTT.

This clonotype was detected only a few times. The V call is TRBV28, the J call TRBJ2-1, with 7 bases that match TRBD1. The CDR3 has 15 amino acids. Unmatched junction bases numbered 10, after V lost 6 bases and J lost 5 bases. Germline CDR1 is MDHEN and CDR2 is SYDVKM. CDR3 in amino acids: CASSYPGQLNNEQFF. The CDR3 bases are TGTGCCAGCAGCTATCCGGGACAGCTAAACAATGAGCAGTTCTTC. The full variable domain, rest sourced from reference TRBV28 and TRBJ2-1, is DVKVTQSSRYLVKRTGEKVFLECVQDMDHENMFWYRQDPGLGLRLIYFSYDVKMKEKGDIPEGYSVSREKKERFSLILESASTNQTSMYLCASSYPGQLNNEQFFGPGTRLTVL.

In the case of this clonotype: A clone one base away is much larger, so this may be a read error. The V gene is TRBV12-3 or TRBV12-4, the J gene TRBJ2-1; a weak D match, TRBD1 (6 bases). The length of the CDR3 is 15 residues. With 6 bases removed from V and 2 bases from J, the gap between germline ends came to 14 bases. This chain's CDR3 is CASRFPGVPYNEQFF. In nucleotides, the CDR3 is TGTGCCAGCAGATTTCCAGGGGTTCCCTACAATGAGCAGTTCTTC.

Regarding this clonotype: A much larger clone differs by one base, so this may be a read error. CDR3 sequence reads: CAGSPGSFYEQYF. CDR3 nucleotides: TGTGCCGGCAGCCCTGGATCCTTCTACGAGCAGTACTTC. V and J are TRBV28 and TRBJ2-7; D remains unclear. The CDR3 has 13 residues. Germline assignment: CDR1 MDHEN and CDR2 SYDVKM.

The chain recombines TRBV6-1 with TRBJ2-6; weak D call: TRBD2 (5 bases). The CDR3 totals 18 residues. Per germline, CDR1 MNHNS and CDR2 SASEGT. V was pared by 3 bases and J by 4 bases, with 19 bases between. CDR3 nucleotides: TGTGCCAGCAGTGATCTAAGACCGGGCGGGTGGGGGGCCAACGTCCTGACTTTC. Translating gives CASSDLRPGGWGANVLTF.

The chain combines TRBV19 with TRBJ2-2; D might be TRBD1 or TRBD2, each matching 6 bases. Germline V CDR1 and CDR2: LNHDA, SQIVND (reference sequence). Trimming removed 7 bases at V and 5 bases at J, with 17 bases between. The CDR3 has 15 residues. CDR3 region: CASTEGGLGTGELFF. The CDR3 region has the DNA TGTGCCAGTACCGAAGGGGGGCTGGGTACCGGGGAGCTGTTTTTT. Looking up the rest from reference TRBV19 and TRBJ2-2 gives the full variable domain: DGGITQSPKYLFRKEGQNVTLSCEQNLNHDAMYWYRQDPGQGLRLIYYSQIVNDFQKGDIAEGYSVSREKKESFPLTVTSAQKNPTAFYLCASTEGGLGTGELFFGEGSRLTVL.

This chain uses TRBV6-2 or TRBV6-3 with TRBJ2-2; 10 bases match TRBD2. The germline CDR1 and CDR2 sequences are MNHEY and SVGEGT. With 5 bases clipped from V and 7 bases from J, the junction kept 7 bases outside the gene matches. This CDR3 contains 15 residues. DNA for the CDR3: TGTGCCAGCAGTCACCCCCGGACTAGCGGCGGGGAGCTGTTTTTT. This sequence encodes CASSHPRTSGGELFF.